The present T cell receptor (beta chain) was sequenced within a study of CD8+ T cells in alopecia areata. In each case, RNA was isolated and then reverse transcribed into cDNA as the sequencing template. Method: immunoSEQ multiplex PCR; TCRdb's copy keeps in-frame clones and lacks some. The sample consists of 150,000 to 200,000 clones, 58% of them appearing once. This CDR3 comprises 14 residues. In germline, CDR1 is LGHNA, CDR2 YSLEER. V was trimmed by 4 bases and J by 0 bases, leaving 9 bases between them. The treatment denotes: oral pan-JAK inhibitor, 5-10 mg twice daily. Lesional scalp punch biopsies and peripheral blood were collected from alopecia areata patients.

The sequence derives from a human donor with alopecia areata. The specimen comprised CD4+ T cells sorted from blood, sampled at week 24, from a patient treated with tofacitinib. V is TRBV4-3 and J is TRBJ1-1; no clear D. Here the CDR3 DNA reads TGCGCCAGCAGCCGGTTGGCAATGAACACTGAAGCTTTCTTT. It specifies CASSRLAMNTEAFF.